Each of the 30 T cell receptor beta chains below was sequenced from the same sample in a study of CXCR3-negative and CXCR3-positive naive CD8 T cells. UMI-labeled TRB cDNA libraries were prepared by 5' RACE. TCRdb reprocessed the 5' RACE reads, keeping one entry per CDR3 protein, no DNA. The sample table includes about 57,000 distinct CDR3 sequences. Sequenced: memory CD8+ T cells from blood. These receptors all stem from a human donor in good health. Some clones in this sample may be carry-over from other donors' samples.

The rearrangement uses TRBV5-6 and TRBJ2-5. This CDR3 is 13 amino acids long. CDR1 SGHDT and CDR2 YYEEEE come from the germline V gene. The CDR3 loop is CASSFESQETQYF.

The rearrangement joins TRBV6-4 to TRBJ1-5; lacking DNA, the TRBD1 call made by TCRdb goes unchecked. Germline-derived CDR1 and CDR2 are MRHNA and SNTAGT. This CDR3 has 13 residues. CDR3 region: CASAGGEAQPQHF.

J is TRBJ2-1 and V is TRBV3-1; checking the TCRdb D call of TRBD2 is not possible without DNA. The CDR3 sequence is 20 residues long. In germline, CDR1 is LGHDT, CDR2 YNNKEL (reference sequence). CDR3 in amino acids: CASSQYSGDLAGALYNEQFF.

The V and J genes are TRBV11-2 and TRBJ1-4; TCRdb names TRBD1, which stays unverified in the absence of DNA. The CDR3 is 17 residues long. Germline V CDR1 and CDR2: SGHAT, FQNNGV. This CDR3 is CASSLVRTETTNEKLFF.

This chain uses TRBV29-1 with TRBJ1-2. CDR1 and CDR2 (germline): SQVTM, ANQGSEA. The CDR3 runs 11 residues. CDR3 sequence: CSAITDYGYTF.

CDR3 residues: CASSQGPTGVFLLSGANVLTF. This sequence joins TRBV4-1 and TRBJ2-6; TCRdb designates TRBD1, a call that cannot be tested without DNA. The CDR3 consists of 21 residues. Germline V CDR1 and CDR2: MGHRA, YSYEKL.

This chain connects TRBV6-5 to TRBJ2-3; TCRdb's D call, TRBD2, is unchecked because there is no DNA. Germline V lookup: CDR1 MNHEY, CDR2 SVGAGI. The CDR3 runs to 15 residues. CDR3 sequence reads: CASSTSGRAWDTQYF.

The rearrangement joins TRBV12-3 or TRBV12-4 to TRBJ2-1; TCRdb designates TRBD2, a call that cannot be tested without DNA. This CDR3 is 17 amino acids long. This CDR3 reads CASSYFLGLAGNNEQFF.

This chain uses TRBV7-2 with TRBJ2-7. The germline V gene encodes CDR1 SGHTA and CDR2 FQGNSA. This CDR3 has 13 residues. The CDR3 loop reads CASSLDLAYEQYF.

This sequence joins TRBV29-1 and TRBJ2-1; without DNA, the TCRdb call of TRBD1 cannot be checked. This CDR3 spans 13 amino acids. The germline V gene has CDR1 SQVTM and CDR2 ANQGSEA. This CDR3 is CSVEDEGDAEQFF.

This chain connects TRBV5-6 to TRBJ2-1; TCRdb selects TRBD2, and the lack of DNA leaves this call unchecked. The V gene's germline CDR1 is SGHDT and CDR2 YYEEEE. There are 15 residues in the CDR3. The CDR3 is CASSFPRLGEDEQFF.

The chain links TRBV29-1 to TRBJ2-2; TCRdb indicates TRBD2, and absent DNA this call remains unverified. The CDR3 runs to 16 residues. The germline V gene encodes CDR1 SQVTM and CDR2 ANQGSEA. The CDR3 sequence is CSVNTLAGGNTGELFF.

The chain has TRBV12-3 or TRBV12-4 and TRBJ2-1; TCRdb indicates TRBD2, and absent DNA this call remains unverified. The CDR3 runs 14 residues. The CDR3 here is CASSFGTPGGEQFF.

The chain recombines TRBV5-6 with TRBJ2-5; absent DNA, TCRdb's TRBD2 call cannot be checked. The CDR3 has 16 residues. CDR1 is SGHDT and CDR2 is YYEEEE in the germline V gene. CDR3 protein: CASTPTGGRGQETQYF.

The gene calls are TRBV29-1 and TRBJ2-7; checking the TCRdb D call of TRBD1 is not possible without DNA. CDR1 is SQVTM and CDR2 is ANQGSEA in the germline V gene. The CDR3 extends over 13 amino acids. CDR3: CSVEDTGSYEQYF.

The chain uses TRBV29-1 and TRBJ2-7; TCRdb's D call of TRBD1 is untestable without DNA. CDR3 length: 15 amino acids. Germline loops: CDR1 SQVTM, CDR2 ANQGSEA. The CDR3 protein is CSVEFQGQGLREQYF.

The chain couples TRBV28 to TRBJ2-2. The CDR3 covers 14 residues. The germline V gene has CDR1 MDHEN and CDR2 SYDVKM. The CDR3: CASESERNTGELFF.

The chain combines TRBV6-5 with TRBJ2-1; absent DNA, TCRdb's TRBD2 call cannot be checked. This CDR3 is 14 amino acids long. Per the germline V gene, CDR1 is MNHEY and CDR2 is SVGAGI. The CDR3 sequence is CASGSGGPYNEQFF.

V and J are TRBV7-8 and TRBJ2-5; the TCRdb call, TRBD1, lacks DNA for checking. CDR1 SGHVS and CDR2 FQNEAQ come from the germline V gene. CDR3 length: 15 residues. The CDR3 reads CASSLSEWGEETQYF.

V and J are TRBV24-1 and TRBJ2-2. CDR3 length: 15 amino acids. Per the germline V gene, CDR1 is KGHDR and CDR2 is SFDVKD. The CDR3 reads CATSDFRANTGELFF.

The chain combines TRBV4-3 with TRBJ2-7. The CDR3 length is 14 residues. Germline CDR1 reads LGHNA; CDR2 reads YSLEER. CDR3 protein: CASSQTGGSYEQYF.

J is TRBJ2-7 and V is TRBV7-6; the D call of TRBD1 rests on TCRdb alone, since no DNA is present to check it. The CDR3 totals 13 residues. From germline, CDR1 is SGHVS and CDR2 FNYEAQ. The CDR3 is CASSFTGMGEQYF.

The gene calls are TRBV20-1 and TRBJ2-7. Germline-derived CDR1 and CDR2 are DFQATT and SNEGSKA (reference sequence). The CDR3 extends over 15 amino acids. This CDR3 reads CSARDRTDTTYEQYF.

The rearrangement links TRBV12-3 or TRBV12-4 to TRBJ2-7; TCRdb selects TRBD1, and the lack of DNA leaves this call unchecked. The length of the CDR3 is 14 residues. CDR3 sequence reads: CASSPGGFSYEQYF.

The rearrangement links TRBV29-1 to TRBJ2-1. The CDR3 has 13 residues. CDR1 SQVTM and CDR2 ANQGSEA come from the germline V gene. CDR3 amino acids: CSVVATLDNEQFF.

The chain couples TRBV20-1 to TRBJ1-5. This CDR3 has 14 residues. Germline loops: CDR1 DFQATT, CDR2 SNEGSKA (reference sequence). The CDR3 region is CSARDRSEVQPQHF.

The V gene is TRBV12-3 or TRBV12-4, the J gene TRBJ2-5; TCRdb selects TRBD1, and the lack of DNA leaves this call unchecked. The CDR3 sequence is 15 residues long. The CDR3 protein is CASSSPGGGGETQYF.

The CDR3 sequence is CASSLVRTTLEVIF. The rearrangement links TRBV5-5 to TRBJ2-7; TCRdb's D call, TRBD2, is unchecked because there is no DNA. The CDR3 contains 14 residues. CDR1 and CDR2 from the germline V gene are SGHKS and YYEKEE (reference sequence). Based on the CDR3 plus reference TRBV5-5 and TRBJ2-7, the full variable domain is DAGVTQSPTHLIKTRGQQVTLRCSPISGHKSVSWYQQVLGQGPQFIFQYYEKEERGRGNFPDRFSARQFPNYSSELNVNALLLGDSALYLCASSLVRTTLEVIFGPGTRLTVT.

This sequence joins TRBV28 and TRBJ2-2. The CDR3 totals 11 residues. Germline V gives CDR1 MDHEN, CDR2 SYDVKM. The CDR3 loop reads CASSFTGELFF.

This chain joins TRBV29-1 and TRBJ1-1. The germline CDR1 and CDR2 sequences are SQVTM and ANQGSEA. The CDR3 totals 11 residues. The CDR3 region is CSGGVGGEAFF.